This entry features one T cell receptor (beta chain) sequence. Its antigen is still unknown. Sample-barcoded 5' priming and a J-beta primer mix drove a second PCR of about 6 to 11 cycles. The authors tagged each cDNA molecule using a template-switch adaptor with 12 random nucleotides. Individual samples furnished no less than 3 million CDR3-containing paired-end reads apiece. One entry per CDR3 protein results from TCRdb running MiXCR on the 5' RACE reads. Of roughly 1.9 million distinct CDR3 sequences in the sample, approximately 39% were seen once. This entry comes from a study of blood T cells in healthy people across ages. CDR1 is SNHLY, CDR2 FYNNEI, per germline. The CDR3 is 13 amino acids. V was cut by 6 bases and J by 1 base, with 10 bases left in between. Points from the study as a whole: Roughly linear declines in TCR beta diversity per million T cells occurred with age.

The material sequenced was blood. The chain recombines TRBV2 with TRBJ2-7; no clear D. This clonotype was sampled from a human donor in good health. The CDR3 bases are TGTGCCAGCAGGATCCTAGGATCCTACGAGCAGTACTTC. This gives the protein CASRILGSYEQYF.